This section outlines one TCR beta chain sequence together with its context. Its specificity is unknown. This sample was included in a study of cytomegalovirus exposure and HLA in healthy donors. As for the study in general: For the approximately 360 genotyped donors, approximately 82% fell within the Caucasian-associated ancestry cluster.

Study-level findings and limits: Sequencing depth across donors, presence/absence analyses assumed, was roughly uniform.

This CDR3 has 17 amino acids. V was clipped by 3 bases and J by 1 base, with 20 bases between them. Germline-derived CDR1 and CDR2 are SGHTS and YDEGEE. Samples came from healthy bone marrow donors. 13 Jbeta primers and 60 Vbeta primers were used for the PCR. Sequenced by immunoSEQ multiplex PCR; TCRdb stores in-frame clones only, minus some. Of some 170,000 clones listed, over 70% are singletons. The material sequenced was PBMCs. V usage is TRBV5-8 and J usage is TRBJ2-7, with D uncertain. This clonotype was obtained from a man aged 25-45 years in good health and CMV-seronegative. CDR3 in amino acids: CASSSMGTSGWSYEQYF. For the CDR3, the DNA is TGTGCCAGCAGCTCGATGGGTACTTCCGGGTGGTCCTACGAGCAGTACTTC.